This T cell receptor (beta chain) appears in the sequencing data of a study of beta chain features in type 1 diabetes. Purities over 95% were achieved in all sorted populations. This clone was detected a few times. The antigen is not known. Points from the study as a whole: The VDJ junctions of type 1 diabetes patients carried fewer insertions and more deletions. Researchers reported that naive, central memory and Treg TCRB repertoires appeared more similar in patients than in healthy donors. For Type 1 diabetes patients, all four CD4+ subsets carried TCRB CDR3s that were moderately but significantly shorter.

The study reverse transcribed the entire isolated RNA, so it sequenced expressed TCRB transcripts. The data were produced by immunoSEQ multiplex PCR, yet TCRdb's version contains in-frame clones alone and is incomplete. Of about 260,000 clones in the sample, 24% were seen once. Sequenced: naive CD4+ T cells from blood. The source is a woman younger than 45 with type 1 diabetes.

Here the CDR3 reads CASKGETQYF. The CDR3 nucleotides read TGCGCCAGCAAGGGGGAGACCCAGTACTTC. V is TRBV5-1 and J is TRBJ2-5, with D possibly being TRBD1 (5 bases). CDR3 length: 10 residues. Germline CDR1 SGHRS, CDR2 YFSETQ. V was cut by 6 bases and J by 5 bases, with 5 bases left in between.